This TCR beta chain derives from a study of control samples from healthy donors and cancer patients. The method was immunoSEQ multiplex PCR; TCRdb's version includes in-frame clones alone and lacks a portion of them. Here the sample spans about 51,000 clones, approximately 80% being singletons. The V end was cut by 1 base, the J end by 9 bases, with 16 bases between. This CDR3 spans 16 amino acids. CDR1 and CDR2 (germline): SGHDN, FVKESK. This chain joins TRBV14 and TRBJ1-6; perhaps TRBD1 as D (5 bases). The sample comprised blood. This TCR came from a man between 65 and 80 years old in good health. CDR3 protein: CASSQGPVGRASPLHF. CDR3 coding DNA: TGTGCCAGCAGCCAAGGCCCGGTAGGCAGGGCTTCACCCCTCCACTTT.